The 2 T cell receptor beta chains below come from one sample, sequenced in a study of CD8 T cells in ankylosing spondylitis. Regarding the study as a whole: Roughly 8 highly homologous variants made up a TCR beta motif, and this motif appeared characteristic of ankylosing spondylitis blood.

TCRdb analysed the 5' RACE reads with MiXCR anew, one entry per CDR3 protein. The sample shows 670,000 or so distinct CDR3 sequences, roughly 20% of them seen only once. The antigens of these receptors remain unknown. Sequenced material: blood, either unsorted or a sorted T cell fraction (not recorded which). These receptors were collected from a male donor with ankylosing spondylitis.

This clonotype was observed a handful of times. V and J are TRBV20-1 and TRBJ2-3; 8 bases fit TRBD1. The CDR3 has 14 amino acids. Germline V gene data show CDR1 as DFQATT and CDR2 as SNEGSKA (reference sequence). The CDR3 coding sequence is TGCAGCACATTCCCGGGACAGGGCACAGATACGCAGTATTTT. It translates to CSTFPGQGTDTQYF.

Many counts were recorded for this clonotype. The chain couples TRBV20-1 to TRBJ2-2; no definite D call. V was clipped by 3 bases and J by 2 bases, with 7 bases between them. The CDR3 covers 13 residues. CDR1 is DFQATT and CDR2 is SNEGSKA in the germline V gene (reference sequence). Here the CDR3 reads CSARVGNTGELFF. CDR3 sequence (DNA): TGCAGTGCTAGGGTCGGAAACACCGGGGAGCTGTTTTTT.